The 12 T cell receptor beta chains presented below share a single source sample, sequenced in a study of technical replicates of blood from several donors. The table came from immunoSEQ multiplex PCR; TCRdb's copy has only in-frame clones and leaves some out. The table has under 95,000 clones, 95% seen once. The material sequenced was T cells isolated from PBMCs. These receptor sequences come from a human donor in good health.

The gene calls are TRBV6-5 and TRBJ2-7; a weak D match, TRBD2 (5 bases). The CDR3 has 15 amino acids. Germline loops: CDR1 MNHEY, CDR2 SVGAGI. The V gene lost 6 bases and the J gene lost 0 bases, with 15 bases spanning the gap. In DNA, the CDR3 is TGTGCCAGCAGACTAGACTCCTACAGCTCCTACGAGCAGTACTTC. Translated, it gives CASRLDSYSSYEQYF.

This clone showed up just once. The rearrangement uses TRBV29-1 and TRBJ2-1; the match to TRBD2 covers 14 bases. In germline, CDR1 is SQVTM, CDR2 ANQGSEA. J was trimmed by 7 bases and V by 4 bases; bases with no gene match: 3. This CDR3 is built from 14 residues. This CDR3 is CSVGGLAGGNEQFF. CDR3 coding DNA: TGCAGCGTTGGTGGACTAGCGGGAGGTAATGAGCAGTTCTTC.

The genes are TRBV29-1 and TRBJ2-5; D gene uncertain. Germline CDR1 is SQVTM and CDR2 is ANQGSEA. Trimming pared 4 bases from V and 2 bases from J, leaving 5 bases between. The CDR3 length is 11 residues. In nucleotides, the CDR3 is TGCAGCGTTGTCCAACAAGAGACCCAGTACTTC. Protein: CSVVQQETQYF.

The J gene is TRBJ1-1, the V gene TRBV6-1, with D perhaps matching TRBD1 (5 bases). Germline V gives CDR1 MNHNS, CDR2 SASEGT. This CDR3 spans 14 amino acids. V lost 4 bases to trimming and J lost 5 bases, with 14 bases between them. The CDR3 sequence: CASSANAGKTEAFF. The CDR3 region has the DNA TGTGCCAGCAGTGCTAACGCAGGGAAGACTGAAGCTTTCTTT.

The chain carries TRBV14 and TRBJ2-1; 7 bases map to TRBD2. The CDR3 consists of 15 residues. Germline CDR1 reads SGHDN; CDR2 reads FVKESK. The trim removed 6 bases at V and 8 bases at J, leaving 13 bases unmatched. Here the CDR3 reads CASRLRDYPMDEQFF. CDR3 bases: TGTGCCAGCAGACTTCGGGACTATCCTATGGATGAGCAGTTCTTC.

V usage is TRBV7-9 and J usage is TRBJ2-3, with TRBD2 matching 12 bases. Trimming at V came to 7 bases and at J to 6 bases, leaving 5 bases not matched to a gene. The CDR3 is 14 amino acids. Germline V gene lookup returns CDR1 SEHNR and CDR2 FQNEAQ (reference sequence). Written as DNA, the CDR3 is TGTGCCAGCACCCGACTAGCGGGGGCCGATACGCAGTATTTT. The encoded protein is CASTRLAGADTQYF.

The J gene is TRBJ2-1, the V gene TRBV5-1, with a possible D match to TRBD2 (6 bases). Deletions cut 0 bases from V and 5 bases from J, with 15 bases between. The CDR3 covers 16 residues. Germline CDR1 reads SGHRS; CDR2 reads YFSETQ. The CDR3 nucleotides are TGCGCCAGCAGCTTGGCCGGGGACTGGCGAAACAATGAGCAGTTCTTC. Amino acids: CASSLAGDWRNNEQFF.

As to this clone: Germline is not matched at one junction end, which may reflect a read error. The genes are TRBV4-1 and TRBJ1-6, with 7 bases aligning to TRBD1. Germline CDR1 reads MGHRA; CDR2 reads YSYEKL. This CDR3 region has 15 residues. The CDR3 loop is CASSPTGAYSSPLHF. The CDR3 bases are TGCGCCAGCAGCCCAACAGGGGCTTATAGTTCACCCCTCCACTTT.

The chain employs TRBV6-5 and TRBJ2-5, with 9 bases that match TRBD1. CDR1 MNHEY and CDR2 SVGAGI come from the germline V gene. With V trimmed by 5 bases and J by 13 bases, 17 bases remained unmatched. The CDR3 loop spans 15 amino acids. The CDR3 nucleotides are TGTGCCAGCAGTACCGGGACAGGGTGGGGGAACGGGCCGTACTTC. It translates to CASSTGTGWGNGPYF.

The chain recombines TRBV11-3 with TRBJ1-1, with D tentatively TRBD1 (5 bases). V lost 7 bases and J 6 bases, leaving 12 bases between the germline ends. CDR3 length: 12 amino acids. Germline lookup yields CDR1 SGHNT and CDR2 YENEEA. This CDR3 reads CASTLTASEAFF. The DNA for the CDR3 is TGTGCCAGCACCCTGACAGCCTCTGAAGCTTTCTTT.

The V gene is TRBV19, the J gene TRBJ1-5; D uncertain. With 3 bases removed from V and 0 bases from J, the gap between germline ends came to 12 bases. The CDR3 runs to 16 residues. From germline, CDR1 is LNHDA and CDR2 SQIVND (reference sequence). CDR3 DNA sequence: TGTGCCAGTAGTATTGAGGCCCGATATAGCAATCAGCCCCAGCATTTT. Translated: CASSIEARYSNQPQHF.

The chain uses TRBV7-9 and TRBJ2-5; maybe TRBD2 (5 bases). The CDR3 is 13 amino acids. Trimming took 9 bases from V and 4 from J, leaving 15 bases between them. The germline gives CDR1 SEHNR, CDR2 FQNEAQ (reference sequence). CDR3 loop: CASKSPRGETQYF. The DNA for the CDR3 is TGTGCCAGTAAATCGCCCCGGGGAGAGACCCAGTACTTC. The full variable domain, completed using reference TRBV7-9 and TRBJ2-5, is DTGVSQNPRHKITKRGQNVTFRCDPISEHNRLYWYRQTLGQGPEFLTYFQNEAQLEKSRLLSDRFSAERPKGSFSTLEIQRTEQGDSAMYLCASKSPRGETQYFGPGTRLLVL.